A selection of T cell receptor beta chains follows, all from one sample in a study of cytomegalovirus exposure and HLA in healthy donors. Repertoires were generated with immunoSEQ multiplex PCR, while TCRdb's copy carries only in-frame clones and drops some. In the table there are roughly 240,000 clones, about 83% of which are singletons. Sequenced material: PBMCs. The receptor source for this set is a man aged 18 to 30 in good health and CMV-seronegative. CDR3s include the opening cysteine and the closing phenylalanine or tryptophan. The D gene is left open where the match is weak.

V	D	J	CDR3	DNA
TRBV4-1	TRBD2	TRBJ2-5	CASSQGSSGSLETQYF	TGCGCCAGCAGCCAAGGATCTAGCGGGAGCTTAGAGACCCAGTACTTC
TRBV2	TRBD1	TRBJ2-1	CASSEGTGREQFF	TGTGCCAGCAGTGAGGGGACAGGGAGGGAGCAGTTCTTC
TRBV10-1	TRBD1	TRBJ2-1	CATSTGTGNNEQFF	TGCGCCACTTCCACCGGGACAGGGAACAATGAGCAGTTCTTC
TRBV19	TRBD1	TRBJ1-1	CASSANYRGRYTEAFF	TGTGCCAGTAGTGCCAACTACAGGGGTAGGTACACTGAAGCTTTCTTT
TRBV7-9	TRBD1	TRBJ2-7	CASTPGTVTYEQYF	TGTGCCAGCACCCCCGGGACAGTTACCTACGAGCAGTACTTC
TRBV7-2	NA	TRBJ1-2	CASSLDIQYGYTF	TGTGCCAGCAGCCTCGACATCCAATATGGCTACACCTTC
TRBV28	TRBD1	TRBJ1-2	CASNLQGAGGYTF	TGTGCCAGCAATCTACAGGGGGCGGGAGGCTACACCTTC
TRBV6-5	TRBD1	TRBJ2-1	CASRQGWSNEQFF	TGTGCCAGTAGACAGGGTTGGTCCAATGAGCAGTTCTTC
TRBV30	TRBD1	TRBJ1-4	CAWSPSRQGRGEKLFF	TGTGCCTGGAGTCCAAGCCGACAGGGGCGAGGTGAAAAACTGTTTTTT
TRBV28	NA	TRBJ2-2	CASSSLVAAGELFF	TGTGCCAGCAGTTCTTTAGTAGCGGCCGGGGAGCTGTTTTTT
TRBV19	TRBD2	TRBJ2-1	CASTGGSGSSYNEQFF	TGTGCCAGTACCGGAGGTAGCGGGAGCTCCTACAATGAGCAGTTCTTC
TRBV2	TRBD1	TRBJ1-2	CASRGDSLNYGYTF	TGTGCCAGCAGGGGGGACAGTCTGAACTATGGCTACACCTTC
TRBV15	NA	TRBJ2-3	CATSTAGRSDTQYF	TGTGCCACCAGCACAGCAGGCCGCTCAGATACGCAGTATTTT
TRBV19	NA	TRBJ1-5	CASSPQPTVGQPQHF	TGTGCCAGTAGTCCACAACCGACAGTAGGTCAGCCCCAGCATTTT
TRBV28	NA	TRBJ2-7	CASSPHSGSSYEQYF	TGTGCCAGCAGTCCCCACTCAGGTAGCTCCTACGAGCAGTACTTC
TRBV4-1	NA	TRBJ2-1	CASSHLIPFGSGGKGNEQFF	TGCGCCAGCAGCCATCTGATCCCCTTTGGATCCGGGGGAAAGGGCAATGAGCAGTTCTTC